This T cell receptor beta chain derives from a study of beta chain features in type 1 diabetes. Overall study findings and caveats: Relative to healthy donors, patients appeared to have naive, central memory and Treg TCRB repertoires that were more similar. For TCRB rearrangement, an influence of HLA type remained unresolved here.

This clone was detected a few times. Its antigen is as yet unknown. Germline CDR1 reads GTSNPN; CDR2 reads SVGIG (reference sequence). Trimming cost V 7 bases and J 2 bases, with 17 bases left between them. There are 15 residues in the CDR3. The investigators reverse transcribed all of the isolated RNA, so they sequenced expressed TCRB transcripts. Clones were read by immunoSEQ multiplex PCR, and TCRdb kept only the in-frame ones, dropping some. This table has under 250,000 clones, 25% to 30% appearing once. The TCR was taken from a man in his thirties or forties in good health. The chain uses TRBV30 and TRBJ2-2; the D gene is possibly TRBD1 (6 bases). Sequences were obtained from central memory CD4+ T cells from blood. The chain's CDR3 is CALTTGSSNTGELFF. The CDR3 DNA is TGTGCCTTAACAACAGGGTCCAGCAACACCGGGGAGCTGTTTTTT.